This T cell receptor (beta chain) emerged from a study of blood T cell repertoires in COVID-19. Study-level background: There were acute and convalescent COVID-19 samples, and they came from the United States, Italy and Spain. PBMCs, B-cell-depleted T cells, or T cells were the source of the cDNA or gDNA that made up the material.

As handled by the study authors: From reference gene primer amplification, estimates of nucleated cell counts were derived. Libraries were prepared by immunoSEQ multiplex PCR; TCRdb keeps only in-frame clonotypes and omits some of them. V and J calls and clone size are as listed in that table; D and trimming were resolved from the DNA. The sample lists over 85,000 clones, around 76% occurring once. With regard to this clone: Other DNA sequences in the same sample also yield this CDR3.

The sequence was collected from a woman older than 75 with acute or convalescent COVID-19. Source material: peripheral blood.

The CDR3 here is CAWSRDSQETQYF. CDR3 in DNA: TGTGCCTGGAGTCGGGACAGCCAAGAGACCCAGTACTTC. This chain joins TRBV30 and TRBJ2-5; 7 nucleotides match TRBD1. CDR1 and CDR2 from the germline V gene are GTSNPN and SVGIG (reference sequence). V lost 2 bases, J lost 1 base, and 1 base stayed unmatched. The CDR3 totals 13 residues.